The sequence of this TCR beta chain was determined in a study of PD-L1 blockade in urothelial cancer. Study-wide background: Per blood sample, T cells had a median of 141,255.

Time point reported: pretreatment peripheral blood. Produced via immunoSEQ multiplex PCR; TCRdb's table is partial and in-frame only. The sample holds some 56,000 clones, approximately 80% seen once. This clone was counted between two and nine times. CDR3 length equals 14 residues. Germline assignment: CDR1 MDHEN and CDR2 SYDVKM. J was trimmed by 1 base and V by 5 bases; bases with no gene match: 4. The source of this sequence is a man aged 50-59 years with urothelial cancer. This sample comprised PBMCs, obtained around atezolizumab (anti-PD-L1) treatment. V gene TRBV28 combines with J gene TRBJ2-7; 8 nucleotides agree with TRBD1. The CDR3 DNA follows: TGTGCCAGCAGTCTGCAGGGGGCTTCCTACGAGCAGTACTTC. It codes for CASSLQGASYEQYF.